This T cell receptor (beta chain) comes out of a study of early T cells in non-severe SARS-CoV-2 infection. Study-level information: Sequenced material consisted of bulk RNA (from unsorted whole blood), and chains were unpaired.

The V end was cut by 7 bases, the J end by 3 bases, with 13 bases between. The germline CDR1 and CDR2 sequences are SGHAT and FQNNGV. CDR3 length: 14 residues. This clonotype was found many times. The TCR library protocol attached unique molecular identifiers to the individual cDNA molecules. TCRdb independently ran MiXCR on the 5' RACE reads; one entry per CDR3 protein. The table includes over 45,000 distinct CDR3 sequences, around 16% detected once. This TCR was sampled from an adult who was a healthcare worker with PCR-confirmed SARS-CoV-2 infection or an uninfected control (not recorded which). The chain couples TRBV11-2 to TRBJ2-1; D gene uncertain. This sample comprised whole blood, obtained at baseline. The CDR3, as DNA: TGTGCCAGCACCCCTGATCGGGTCTACAATGAGCAGTTCTTC. This gives the protein CASTPDRVYNEQFF.